This paragraph reports one T cell receptor beta chain. Germline loops: CDR1 MNHNS, CDR2 SASEGT. Trimming pared 8 bases from V and 0 bases from J, leaving 10 bases between. The CDR3 contains 14 residues. This entry is derived from a study of type 1 and type 2 diabetes patients. The overall study: Donors were type 1 diabetes, type 2 diabetes, or nondiabetic controls. CD4+ or CD8+ T cells were positively selected from PBMCs with microbeads.

Amplification started from genomic DNA. A primer set of 30 forward and 13 reverse primers amplified the CDR3. Via MiXCR, TCRdb re-called the multiplex PCR reads, giving one row per CDR3 protein. The table has approximately 260,000 distinct CDR3 sequences, 45% to 60% seen once. This sequence originates from a man between 18 and 29 years old with type 2 diabetes. The sample taken for sequencing was peripheral blood mononuclear cells (PBMCs). The chain combines TRBV6-1 with TRBJ2-2; weak D call: TRBD1 (6 bases). This CDR3 is CASRTETNTGELFF. CDR3 DNA: TGTGCCAGCCGGACAGAAACGAACACCGGGGAGCTGTTTTTT.